Below, one T cell receptor (beta chain) is given with its context. The V gene end was trimmed by 2 bases and the J gene end by 8 bases; junction bases not matched to a gene: 23. Germline CDR1 MDHEN, CDR2 SYDVKM. The CDR3 is made up of 21 amino acids. The sample belongs to a study of T cell changes during pregnancy in multiple sclerosis. The repertoire was sequenced with immunoSEQ multiplex PCR; TCRdb's copy has only in-frame clones and lacks some. The repertoire includes approximately 89,000 clones, 85% to 95% of them detected once, and 0.84% sits in the top ten. The genes are TRBV28 and TRBJ2-1; TRBD2 matches 11 bases. The receptor comes from a female donor with multiple sclerosis, enrolled in a pregnancy study. The specimen comprised peripheral blood, sampled in the third trimester of pregnancy. This CDR3 is CASSLSSSVWGLTSGRHEQFF. The DNA for the CDR3 is TGTGCCAGCAGTTTAAGTTCATCAGTGTGGGGCTTAACTAGCGGGAGACATGAGCAGTTCTTC.